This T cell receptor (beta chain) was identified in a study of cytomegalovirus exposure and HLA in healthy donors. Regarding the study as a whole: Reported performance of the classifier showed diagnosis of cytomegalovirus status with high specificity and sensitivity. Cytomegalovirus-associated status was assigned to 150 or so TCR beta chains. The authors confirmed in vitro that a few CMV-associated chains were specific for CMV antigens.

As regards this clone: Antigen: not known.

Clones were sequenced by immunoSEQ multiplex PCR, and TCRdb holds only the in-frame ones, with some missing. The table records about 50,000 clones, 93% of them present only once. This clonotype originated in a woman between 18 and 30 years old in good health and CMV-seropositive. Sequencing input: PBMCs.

For the CDR3, the DNA is TGTGCCAGCAGCACCGACGGGACATTACCGGCCACTGAAGCTTTCTTT. This codes for CASSTDGTLPATEAFF. The V call is TRBV11-3, the J call TRBJ1-1; D perhaps matches TRBD1 (6 bases). This CDR3 has 16 residues. The ends were cut back, 5 bases at V and 4 bases at J, with 20 bases in the middle. Germline loops: CDR1 SGHNT, CDR2 YENEEA.